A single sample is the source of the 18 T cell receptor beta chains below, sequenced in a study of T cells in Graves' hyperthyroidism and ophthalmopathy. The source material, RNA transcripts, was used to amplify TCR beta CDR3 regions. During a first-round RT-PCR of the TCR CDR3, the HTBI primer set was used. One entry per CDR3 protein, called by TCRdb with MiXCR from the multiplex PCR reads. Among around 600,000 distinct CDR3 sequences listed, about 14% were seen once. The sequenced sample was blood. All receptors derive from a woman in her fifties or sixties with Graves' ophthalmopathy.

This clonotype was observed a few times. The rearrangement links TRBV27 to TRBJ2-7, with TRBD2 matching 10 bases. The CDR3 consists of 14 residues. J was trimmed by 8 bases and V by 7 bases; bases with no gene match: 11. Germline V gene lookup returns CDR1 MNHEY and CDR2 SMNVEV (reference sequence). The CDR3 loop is CASTSRLAGYKQYF. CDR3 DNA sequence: TGTGCCAGCACCTCTCGACTAGCGGGTTACAAGCAGTACTTC.

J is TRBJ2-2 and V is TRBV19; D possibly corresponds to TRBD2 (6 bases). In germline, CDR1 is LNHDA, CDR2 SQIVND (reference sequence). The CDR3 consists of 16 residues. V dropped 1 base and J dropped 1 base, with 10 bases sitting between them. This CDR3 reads CASSIAAGWNTGELFF. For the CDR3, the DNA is TGTGCCAGTAGTATAGCAGCGGGCTGGAACACCGGGGAGCTGTTTTTT.

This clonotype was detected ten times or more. The DNA of the CDR3 is TGTGCCACCAGTGATTTTGTAGGGGGCAACTACAATGAGCAGTTCTTC. Translating gives CATSDFVGGNYNEQFF. The chain recombines TRBV24-1 with TRBJ2-1; 7 bases agree with TRBD1. There are 16 residues in the CDR3. CDR1 is KGHDR and CDR2 is SFDVKD in the germline V gene. The junction had 5 bases not matched to a gene; V was cut back by 1 base and J by 3 bases.

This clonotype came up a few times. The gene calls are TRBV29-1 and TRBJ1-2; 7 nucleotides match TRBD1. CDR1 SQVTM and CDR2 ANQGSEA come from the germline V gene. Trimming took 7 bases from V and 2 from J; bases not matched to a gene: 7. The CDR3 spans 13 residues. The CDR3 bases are TGCAGCGCCCAACGGGGACAGAACTATGGCTACACCTTC. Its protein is CSAQRGQNYGYTF. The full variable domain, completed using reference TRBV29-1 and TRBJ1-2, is SAVISQKPSRDICQRGTSLTIQCQVDSQVTMMFWYRQQPGQSLTLIATANQGSEATYESGFVIDKFPISRPNLTFSTLTVSNMSPEDSSIYLCSAQRGQNYGYTFGSGTRLTVV.

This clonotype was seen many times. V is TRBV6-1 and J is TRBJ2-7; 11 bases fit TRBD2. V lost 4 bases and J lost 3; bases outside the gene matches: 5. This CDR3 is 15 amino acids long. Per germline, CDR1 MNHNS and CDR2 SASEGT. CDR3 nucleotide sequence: TGTGCCAGCAGTGCAGCCGGGACTAGCGGCTACGAGCAGTACTTC. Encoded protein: CASSAAGTSGYEQYF.

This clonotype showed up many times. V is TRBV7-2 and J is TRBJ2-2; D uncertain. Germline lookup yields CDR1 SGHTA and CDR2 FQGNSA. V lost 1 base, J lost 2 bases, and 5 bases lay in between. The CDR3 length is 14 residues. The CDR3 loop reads CASSLGFNTGELFF. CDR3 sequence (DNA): TGTGCCAGCAGCTTAGGTTTCAACACCGGGGAGCTGTTTTTT.

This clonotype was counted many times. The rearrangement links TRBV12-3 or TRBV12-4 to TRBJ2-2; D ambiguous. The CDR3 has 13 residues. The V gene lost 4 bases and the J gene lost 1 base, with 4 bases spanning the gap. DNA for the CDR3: TGTGCCAGCAGTTCCAAGAACACCGGGGAGCTGTTTTTT. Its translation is CASSSKNTGELFF.

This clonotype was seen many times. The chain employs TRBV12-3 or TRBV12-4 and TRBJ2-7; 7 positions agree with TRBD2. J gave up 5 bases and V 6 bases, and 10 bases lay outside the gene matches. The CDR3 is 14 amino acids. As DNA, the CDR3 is TGTGCCAGCAGCAAAGCGGGATTCGTTAACGAGCAGTACTTC. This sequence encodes CASSKAGFVNEQYF.

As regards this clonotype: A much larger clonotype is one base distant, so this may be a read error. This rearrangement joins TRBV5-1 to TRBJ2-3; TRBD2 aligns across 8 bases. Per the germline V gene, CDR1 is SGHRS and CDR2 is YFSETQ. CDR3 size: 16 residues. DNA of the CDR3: TGCGCCAGCAGCCCCCCGGGTCTAGCGGGTTTGGATACGCAGTGTTTT. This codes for CASSPPGLAGLDTQCF.

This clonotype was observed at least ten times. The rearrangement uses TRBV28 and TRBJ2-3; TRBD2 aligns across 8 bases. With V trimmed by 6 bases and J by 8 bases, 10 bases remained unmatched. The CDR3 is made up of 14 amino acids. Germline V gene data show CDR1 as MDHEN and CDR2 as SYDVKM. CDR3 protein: CASRGVGRAPTQYF. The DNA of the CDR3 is TGTGCCAGCAGGGGCGTCGGGAGGGCCCCTACGCAGTATTTT.

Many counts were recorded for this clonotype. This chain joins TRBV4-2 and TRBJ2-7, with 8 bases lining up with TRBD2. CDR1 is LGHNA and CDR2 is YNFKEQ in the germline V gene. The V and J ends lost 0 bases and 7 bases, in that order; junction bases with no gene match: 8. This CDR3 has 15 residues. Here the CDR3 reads CASSQDLAGGREQYF. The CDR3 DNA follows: TGTGCCAGCAGCCAAGATCTGGCGGGAGGCCGGGAGCAGTACTTC.

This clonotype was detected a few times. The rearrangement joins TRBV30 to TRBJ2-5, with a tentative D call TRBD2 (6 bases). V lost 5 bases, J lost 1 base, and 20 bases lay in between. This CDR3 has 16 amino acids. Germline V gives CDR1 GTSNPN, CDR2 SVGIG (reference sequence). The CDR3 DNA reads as TGTGCCTGGGACGGGATTGGTAGCGGAATCCAAGAGACCCAGTACTTC. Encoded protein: CAWDGIGSGIQETQYF.

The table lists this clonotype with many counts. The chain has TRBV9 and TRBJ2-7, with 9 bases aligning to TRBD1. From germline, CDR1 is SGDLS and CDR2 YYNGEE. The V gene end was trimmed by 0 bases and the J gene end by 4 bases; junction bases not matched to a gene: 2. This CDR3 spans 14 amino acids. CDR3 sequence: CASSVGTGEYEQYF. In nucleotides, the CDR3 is TGTGCCAGCAGCGTAGGGACAGGGGAATACGAGCAGTACTTC.

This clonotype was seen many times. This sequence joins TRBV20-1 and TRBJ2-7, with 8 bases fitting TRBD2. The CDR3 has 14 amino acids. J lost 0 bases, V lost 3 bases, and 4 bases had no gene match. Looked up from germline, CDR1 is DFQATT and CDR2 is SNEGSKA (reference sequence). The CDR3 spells CSASKRGPSYEQYF. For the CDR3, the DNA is TGCAGTGCTAGCAAGCGGGGGCCCTCCTACGAGCAGTACTTC.

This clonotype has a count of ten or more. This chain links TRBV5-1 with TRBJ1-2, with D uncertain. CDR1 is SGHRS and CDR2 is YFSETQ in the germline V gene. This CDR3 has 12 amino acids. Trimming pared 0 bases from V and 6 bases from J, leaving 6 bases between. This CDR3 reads CASSLAENGYTF. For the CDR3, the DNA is TGCGCCAGCAGCTTGGCCGAGAATGGCTACACCTTC.

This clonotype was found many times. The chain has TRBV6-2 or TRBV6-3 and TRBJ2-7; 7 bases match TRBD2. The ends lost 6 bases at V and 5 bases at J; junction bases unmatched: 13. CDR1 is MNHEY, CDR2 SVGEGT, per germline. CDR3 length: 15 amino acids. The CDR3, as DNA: TGTGCCAGCAGCAGTAGCGGGCCTAATTTCGACGAGCAGTACTTC. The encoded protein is CASSSSGPNFDEQYF.

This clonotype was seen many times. In nucleotides, the CDR3 is TGCAGCGTTGCGGGGGCCCCAGGCGATAGCAATCAGCCCCAGCATTTT. It specifies CSVAGAPGDSNQPQHF. This chain links TRBV29-1 with TRBJ1-5; D might be TRBD1 (6 bases). CDR3 length: 16 residues. Germline lookup yields CDR1 SQVTM and CDR2 ANQGSEA. V was pared by 4 bases and J by 0 bases, with 16 bases between. The variable domain in full, completed from reference TRBV29-1 and TRBJ1-5, reads SAVISQKPSRDICQRGTSLTIQCQVDSQVTMMFWYRQQPGQSLTLIATANQGSEATYESGFVIDKFPISRPNLTFSTLTVSNMSPEDSSIYLCSVAGAPGDSNQPQHFGDGTRLSIL.

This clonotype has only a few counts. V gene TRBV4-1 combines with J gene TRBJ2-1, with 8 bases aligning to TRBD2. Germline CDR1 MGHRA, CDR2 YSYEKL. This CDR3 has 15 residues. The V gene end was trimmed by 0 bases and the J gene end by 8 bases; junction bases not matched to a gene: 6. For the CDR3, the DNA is TGCGCCAGCAGCCAAGAGGACGGGAGGGCCGATGAGCAGTTCTTC. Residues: CASSQEDGRADEQFF.